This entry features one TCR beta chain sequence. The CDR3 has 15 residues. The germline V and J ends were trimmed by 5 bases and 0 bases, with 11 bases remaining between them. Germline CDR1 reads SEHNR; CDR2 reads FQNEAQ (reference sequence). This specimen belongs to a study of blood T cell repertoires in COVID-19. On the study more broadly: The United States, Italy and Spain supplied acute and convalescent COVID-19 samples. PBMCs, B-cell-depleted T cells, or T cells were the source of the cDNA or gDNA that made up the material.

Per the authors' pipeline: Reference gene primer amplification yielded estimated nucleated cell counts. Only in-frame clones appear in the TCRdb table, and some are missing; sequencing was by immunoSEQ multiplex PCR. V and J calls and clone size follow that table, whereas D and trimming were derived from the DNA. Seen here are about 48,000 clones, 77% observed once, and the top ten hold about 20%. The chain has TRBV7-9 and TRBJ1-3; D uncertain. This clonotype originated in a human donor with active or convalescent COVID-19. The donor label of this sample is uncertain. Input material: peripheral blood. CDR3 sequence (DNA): TGTGCCAGCAGCCATCAGGTTAGCTCTGGAAACACCATATATTTT. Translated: CASSHQVSSGNTIYF.